These 3 T cell receptor beta chains were sequenced from one sample in a study of CD8+CD57+ T cells in acquired aplastic anemia. CD8+CD57+ cell expansion had been shown by flow cytometry in patients chosen for sequencing. The template used for profiling TCR beta VDJ and CDR3 was genomic DNA. TCRdb recomputed calls from the reads with MiXCR, one row per CDR3 protein. The data contain some 200,000 distinct CDR3 sequences, around 45% of them singletons. Sequenced input: sorted CD4+, CD8+, or CD8+CD57+ T cells (not recorded which) from PBMCs. The receptors shown here come from a human donor with aplastic anemia.

This clonotype was counted at least ten times. The chain couples TRBV19 to TRBJ1-6, with TRBD1 identical over 11 bases. The CDR3 covers 18 residues. After removal of 4 bases from V and 8 bases from J, the junction contained 13 bases not matched to a gene. Germline assignment: CDR1 LNHDA and CDR2 SQIVND (reference sequence). The CDR3 bases are TGTGCCAGTAGTACTCCCCATAGACCGGGACAGGGGGATTCACCCCTCCACTTT. It is translated as CASSTPHRPGQGDSPLHF.

Remarks on this clonotype: The conserved phenylalanine or tryptophan is not found at the CDR3 terminus, so this likely reflects a read error. The chain combines TRBV25-1 with TRBJ2-5; TRBD2 matches at 10 bases. This CDR3 comprises 18 residues. The V gene end was trimmed by 6 bases and the J gene end by 2 bases; junction bases not matched to a gene: 15. CDR1 is MGHDK and CDR2 is SYGVNS in the germline V gene. The CDR3 sequence: CASSLLRGPSGGQETQYL. The CDR3 DNA reads as TGTGCCAGCAGCCTTTTAAGAGGGCCTAGCGGGGGACAAGAGACCCAGTACCTC.

This clonotype was seen a few times. The chain combines TRBV6-1 with TRBJ1-2; D is unresolved. V was trimmed by 5 bases and J by 3 bases, leaving 16 bases between them. This CDR3 region has 15 residues. Germline CDR1 is MNHNS and CDR2 is SASEGT. The CDR3 region is CASSPPEGYDYGYTF. The CDR3 DNA reads as TGTGCCAGCAGTCCCCCCGAAGGGTACGACTATGGCTACACCTTC.